Shown below are 22 T cell receptor beta chains from a single sample sequenced in a study of beta chain features in type 1 diabetes. The authors reverse transcribed all of the isolated RNA, so sequencing captured expressed TCRB transcripts. Data came from immunoSEQ multiplex PCR; TCRdb stores just in-frame clones and leaves some out. This table has some 150,000 clones, around 9.3% appearing once. Specimen: naive CD4+ T cells from blood. The source is a man younger than 35 in good health.

This clone was counted between two and nine times. This chain links TRBV7-2 with TRBJ1-5, with TRBD1 matching 7 bases. J gave up 5 bases and V 1 base, and 8 bases lay outside the gene matches. Germline values: CDR1 SGHTA, CDR2 FQGNSA. This CDR3 comprises 16 residues. The CDR3 nucleotides are TGTGCCAGCAGCTTAGTTGGGGGACAGAACGATCAGCCCCAGCATTTT. Its protein product is CASSLVGGQNDQPQHF.

V usage is TRBV5-5 and J usage is TRBJ1-5; a possible D gene is TRBD1 (6 bases). The CDR3 contains 19 residues. Germline CDR1 SGHKS, CDR2 YYEKEE (reference sequence). Deletions cut 4 bases from V and 0 bases from J, with 23 bases between. The CDR3 sequence: CASSPLGTTSSYSNQPQHF. Written as DNA, the CDR3 is TGTGCCAGCAGCCCCCTGGGGACAACGTCTTCGTATAGCAATCAGCCCCAGCATTTT. The complete variable domain, with remaining parts taken from reference TRBV5-5 and TRBJ1-5, reads DAGVTQSPTHLIKTRGQQVTLRCSPISGHKSVSWYQQVLGQGPQFIFQYYEKEERGRGNFPDRFSARQFPNYSSELNVNALLLGDSALYLCASSPLGTTSSYSNQPQHFGDGTRLSIL.

The table lists this clone with many counts. This rearrangement joins TRBV29-1 to TRBJ2-2; D is unclear. Germline values: CDR1 SQVTM, CDR2 ANQGSEA. V lost 5 bases, J lost 0 bases, and 7 bases lay in between. The CDR3 is 13 residues long. In DNA, the CDR3 is TGCAGCGTTTTTCCGGCGAACACCGGGGAGCTGTTTTTT. Translation gives CSVFPANTGELFF.

This chain joins TRBV5-1 and TRBJ1-5; D remains ambiguous. V was trimmed by 0 bases and J by 0 bases, leaving 7 bases between them. CDR3 length: 15 residues. Germline CDR1 and CDR2: SGHRS and YFSETQ. Written as DNA, the CDR3 is TGCGCCAGCAGCTTGGATGGGAGTAGCAATCAGCCCCAGCATTTT. It is translated as CASSLDGSSNQPQHF.

This clone was detected only a few times. The chain joins TRBV7-6 to TRBJ2-6; the D gene is possibly TRBD1 (6 bases). CDR3 size: 17 residues. The V gene lost 5 bases and the J gene lost 2 bases, with 16 bases spanning the gap. Germline V gene data show CDR1 as SGHVS and CDR2 as FNYEAQ. CDR3 protein: CASSLRTVIAGANVLTF. CDR3 DNA: TGTGCCAGCAGCCTACGGACAGTAATCGCTGGGGCCAACGTCCTGACTTTC.

This clone has more than one count but fewer than ten. This chain connects TRBV9 to TRBJ2-5; D possibly corresponds to TRBD1 (6 bases). CDR1 is SGDLS, CDR2 YYNGEE, per germline. Trimming removed 5 bases at V and 2 bases at J, with 16 bases between. This CDR3 comprises 15 residues. The CDR3 DNA is TGTGCCAGCAGTCGAACGACAGGCTTGCAAGAGACCCAGTACTTC. It encodes CASSRTTGLQETQYF.

The rearrangement uses TRBV6-5 and TRBJ2-3; possible D gene TRBD2, 7 bases. This CDR3 has 14 residues. V dropped 8 bases and J dropped 1 base, with 13 bases sitting between them. Germline CDR1 reads MNHEY; CDR2 reads SVGAGI. The CDR3 loop is CASGVRGRTDTQYF. The CDR3 nucleotides are TGTGCCAGCGGCGTGCGGGGGCGCACAGATACGCAGTATTTT.

This clone was observed a handful of times. The rearrangement uses TRBV6-5 and TRBJ2-5; TRBD1 might be the D (5 bases). The end of the DNA aligns better with TRBJ2-7, so the J call may be wrong. The germline gives CDR1 MNHEY, CDR2 SVGAGI. The CDR3 is 14 amino acids. CDR3 region: CASSYGRQINEQYF. The CDR3 DNA follows: TGTGCCAGCAGTTACGGGCGACAGATAAACGAGCAGTACTTC.

This chain uses TRBV9 with TRBJ2-3; possibly TRBD2 for D (7 bases). CDR1 and CDR2 from the germline V gene are SGDLS and YYNGEE. V lost 5 bases, J lost 6 bases, and 22 bases lay in between. This CDR3 has 16 amino acids. The CDR3 spells CASSTLSTGGLDTQYF. For the CDR3, the DNA is TGTGCCAGCAGTACGCTTTCGACCGGGGGGCTGGATACGCAGTATTTT. The complete variable domain, with remaining parts taken from reference TRBV9 and TRBJ2-3, reads DSGVTQTPKHLITATGQRVTLRCSPRSGDLSVYWYQQSLDQGLQFLIQYYNGEERAKGNILERFSAQQFPDLHSELNLSSLELGDSALYFCASSTLSTGGLDTQYFGPGTRLTVL.

The chain has TRBV5-4 and TRBJ2-3; D might be TRBD1 (7 bases). CDR1 is SGHNT, CDR2 YYREEE, per germline (reference sequence). V was shortened by 7 bases and J by 6 bases, with 21 bases between the two germline ends. CDR3 length equals 15 residues. CDR3 sequence (DNA): TGTGCCAGCGTCTGGAGGGGGCGCAGGTTCGATACGCAGTATTTT. This gives the protein CASVWRGRRFDTQYF.

V usage is TRBV6-6 and J usage is TRBJ2-3; TRBD1 aligns across 8 bases. V was pared by 2 bases and J by 4 bases, with 5 bases of the junction left unmatched. The CDR3 spans 15 residues. CDR1 and CDR2 from the germline V gene are MNHNY and SVGAGI (reference sequence). Written as DNA, the CDR3 is TGTGCCAGCAGTTACCCAGGGGGCGCATCAGATACGCAGTATTTT. Protein product: CASSYPGGASDTQYF.

This clone was counted between two and nine times. The V and J genes are TRBV18 and TRBJ1-1; D unresolved. V was clipped by 4 bases and J by 2 bases, with 8 bases between them. The CDR3 is 13 amino acids. Germline CDR1 reads KGHSH; CDR2 reads LQKENI. CDR3 protein: CASSLGTNTEAFF. In DNA, the CDR3 is TGTGCCAGCTCACTTGGTACTAACACTGAAGCTTTCTTT.

This clone was observed many times. Here the CDR3 reads CSVPPGRGGTSDTQYF. The CDR3 DNA reads TGCAGCGTCCCTCCGGGTCGCGGGGGCACGTCAGATACGCAGTATTTT. The gene calls are TRBV29-1 and TRBJ2-3, with D possibly TRBD2 on 7 matching bases. From germline, CDR1 is SQVTM and CDR2 ANQGSEA. Trimming cost V 6 bases and J 4 bases, with 23 bases left between them. CDR3 length equals 16 residues.

This clone was detected only a few times. The chain recombines TRBV5-1 with TRBJ2-7, with no clear D. The length of the CDR3 is 14 residues. In germline, CDR1 is SGHRS, CDR2 YFSETQ. The germline V and J ends were trimmed by 0 bases and 0 bases, with 7 bases remaining between them. CDR3 residues: CASSLAVASYEQYF. As DNA, the CDR3 is TGCGCCAGCAGCTTGGCCGTGGCCTCCTACGAGCAGTACTTC.

This clone was counted between two and nine times. J is TRBJ2-7 and V is TRBV25-1; the match to TRBD1 covers 7 bases. Per the germline V gene, CDR1 is MGHDK and CDR2 is SYGVNS. Trimming removed 5 bases from V and 7 bases from J; junction bases left unmatched: 14. CDR3 length: 15 residues. CDR3 amino acids: CASSISQGKRKEQYF. CDR3 nucleotides: TGTGCCAGCAGTATTTCACAGGGGAAGCGAAAGGAGCAGTACTTC.

The chain links TRBV5-1 to TRBJ2-5; the match to TRBD1 covers 12 bases. Germline V lookup: CDR1 SGHRS, CDR2 YFSETQ. The V segment lost 4 bases and the J segment 5 bases; nucleotides outside the gene matches: 9. The CDR3 runs 16 residues. DNA of the CDR3: TGCGCCAGCAGCGGGACAGGGGGCACCAATCCGGAGACCCAGTACTTC. Translated, it gives CASSGTGGTNPETQYF.

V usage is TRBV19 and J usage is TRBJ2-1; the D gene is possibly TRBD2 (5 bases). Per the germline V gene, CDR1 is LNHDA and CDR2 is SQIVND (reference sequence). V lost 7 bases and J lost 15, with 31 bases in between. The CDR3 loop spans 16 amino acids. In nucleotides, the CDR3 is TGTGCCAGTACTAGGGCGAGAGGTAGCGTGAATCCCCGCTTGTTCTTC. Protein: CASTRARGSVNPRLFF.

This clone has a count of ten or more. The chain uses TRBV14 and TRBJ2-7; a possible D gene is TRBD2 (5 bases). CDR1 and CDR2 from the germline V gene are SGHDN and FVKESK. Between the trimmed V and J ends, which lost 4 bases and 0 bases, there was a span of 16 bases. The CDR3 extends over 16 amino acids. Here the CDR3 reads CASSRSGLSSSYEQYF. Here the CDR3 DNA reads TGTGCCAGCAGCCGGTCCGGACTGTCCTCCTCCTACGAGCAGTACTTC.

This clone was seen at least ten times. The V and J genes are TRBV29-1 and TRBJ2-5; tentatively, D is TRBD1 (6 bases). The CDR3 length is 13 residues. Trimming removed 3 bases at V and 2 bases at J, with 10 bases between. In germline, CDR1 is SQVTM, CDR2 ANQGSEA. The CDR3 here is CSVEHQGQETQYF. CDR3 bases: TGCAGCGTTGAGCACCAGGGGCAAGAGACCCAGTACTTC.

This clone has just a few counts. The chain has TRBV19 and TRBJ2-7, with D possibly TRBD2 on 7 matching bases. Germline CDR1 LNHDA, CDR2 SQIVND (reference sequence). CDR3 length: 15 residues. Trimming took 4 bases from V and 0 from J, leaving 13 bases between them. CDR3 coding DNA: TGTGCCAGTAGTACCCAGGGGAGGGGCTCCTACGAGCAGTACTTC. Amino acids: CASSTQGRGSYEQYF.

This chain joins TRBV7-8 and TRBJ2-5, with D hard to call. V lost 1 base and J 3 bases, leaving 3 bases between the germline ends. The CDR3 contains 12 residues. CDR1 and CDR2 (germline): SGHVS, FQNEAQ. CDR3 DNA sequence: TGTGCCAGCAGCTTAGGCGAAGAGACCCAGTACTTC. This sequence encodes CASSLGEETQYF.

The chain is built from TRBV7-3 and TRBJ2-5, with 7 bases aligning to TRBD1. The CDR3 contains 15 residues. The J segment lost 5 bases and the V segment lost 5 bases, leaving 11 bases of the junction unmatched. Germline CDR1 is SGHTA and CDR2 is FQGTGA. CDR3 nucleotides: TGTGCCAGCAGCAGGCGACAGGGCTCGGTGGAGACCCAGTACTTC. This gives the protein CASSRRQGSVETQYF. Full variable domain (outside the CDR3, taken from reference TRBV7-3 and TRBJ2-5): GAGVSQTPSNKVTEKGKYVELRCDPISGHTALYWYRQSLGQGPEFLIYFQGTGAADDSGLPNDRFFAVRPEGSVSTLKIQRTERGDSAVYLCASSRRQGSVETQYFGPGTRLLVL.